This T cell receptor beta chain was found in a study of T cells in Graves' hyperthyroidism and ophthalmopathy. Study results and limitations: For ophthalmopathy, model prediction preceded onset by a median about 6.4 months. Most expanded thyroid clonotypes above 0.001 recurred in blood.

The source material, RNA transcripts, was used to amplify TCR beta CDR3 regions. In the first-round RT-PCR of the TCR CDR3, the HTBI primer set was used. TCRdb re-derived calls from the multiplex PCR reads in MiXCR, one entry per CDR3 protein. The sample yields hundreds of thousands of distinct CDR3 sequences, under 20% seen once. Aged 18 to 65, the patients had hyperthyroidism that was newly diagnosed and had lasted under 2 months. Based on clinical symptoms, serum thyroxine and TRAb, thyroid ultrasound and orbital computed tomography, diagnoses were reached. This clonotype was seen repeatedly, ten times or more. The antigen is not known. Germline CDR1 reads GTSNPN; CDR2 reads SVGIG (reference sequence). The length of the CDR3 is 12 residues. V lost 1 base, J lost 7 bases, and 10 bases lay in between.

Sequenced: blood. The TCR originated in a woman in her 30s with Graves' hyperthyroidism. The V and J genes are TRBV30 and TRBJ1-2; a weak D match, TRBD1 (6 bases). CDR3: CAWSDTGIGYTF. In DNA form, the CDR3 reads TGTGCCTGGAGTGATACAGGGATTGGCTACACCTTC.